This passage covers 5 T cell receptor beta chains from one sample sequenced in a study of shared clonotypes between healthy human individuals. Repertoires were generated with immunoSEQ multiplex PCR, while TCRdb's copy carries only in-frame clones and drops some. The repertoire has about 1.5 million clones, 95% to 99% of them found once; the top ten carry roughly 0.4%. The sample taken for sequencing was naive CD4+ T cells sorted from blood. Subset indicated: CD45RA+ positively selected. All receptors come from a man aged 25 to 45 in good health.

A word on this clone: One junction end disagrees with the germline gene, perhaps due to a read error. The same CDR3 is also encoded by other DNA sequences in this sample. The genes are TRBV11-2 and TRBJ2-1; weak D call: TRBD1 (6 bases). CDR3 length equals 15 residues. Per germline, CDR1 SGHAT and CDR2 FQNNGV. The CDR3 spells CASSLDLSWTAEQFF. CDR3 nucleotide sequence: TGTGCTAGCAGCTTAGATCTCAGTTGGACAGCCGAGCAGTTCTTC.

This sequence joins TRBV6-5 and TRBJ2-7; 8 positions agree with TRBD1. CDR3 length equals 14 residues. CDR1 is MNHEY, CDR2 SVGAGI, per germline. The V gene end was trimmed by 2 bases and the J gene end by 5 bases; junction bases not matched to a gene: 5. CDR3 nucleotides: TGTGCCAGCAGTTACGGCCCAGGGGGCCACGAGCAGTACTTC. Residues: CASSYGPGGHEQYF.

This chain links TRBV29-1 with TRBJ1-5, with a weak D call TRBD1 (6 bases). Between the trimmed V and J ends, which lost 4 bases and 1 base, there was a span of 8 bases. Germline CDR1 and CDR2: SQVTM and ANQGSEA. The CDR3 extends over 13 amino acids. In DNA form, the CDR3 reads TGCAGCGTTGGCAGGGGAAGCAATCAGCCCCAGCATTTT. Translated, it gives CSVGRGSNQPQHF.

V gene TRBV5-5 combines with J gene TRBJ2-7; D uncertain. The CDR3 loop spans 14 amino acids. V was shortened by 8 bases and J by 2 bases, with 17 bases between the two germline ends. From germline, CDR1 is SGHKS and CDR2 YYEKEE (reference sequence). The CDR3 bases are TGTGCCAGTCGATTAGTCTGGGCCGCCTACGAGCAGTACTTC. Amino acids: CASRLVWAAYEQYF.

V is TRBV27 and J is TRBJ2-3; D gene unclear. The CDR3 spans 13 residues. Trimming stripped 3 bases from V and 0 bases from J, with 4 bases between. Germline values: CDR1 MNHEY, CDR2 SMNVEV (reference sequence). The CDR3 coding sequence is TGTGCCAGCAGTTTTGCTAGCACAGATACGCAGTATTTT. Translation gives CASSFASTDTQYF.